The 29 T cell receptor beta chains reported below all come from one sample, sequenced in a study of blood T cells in healthy people across ages. Through a sample-barcoded 5' primer and a J-beta primer mix, a second PCR was run for 7 to 11 cycles. A single record per CDR3 protein comes from TCRdb applying MiXCR to the 5' RACE reads. The table includes roughly 1,500,000 distinct CDR3 sequences, about 31% detected once. Source material: blood. The receptor source for this set is a woman younger than 45 in good health.

This clonotype was observed many times. This chain joins TRBV7-8 and TRBJ2-1; perhaps TRBD2 as D (6 bases). This CDR3 contains 15 residues. Trimming pared 0 bases from V and 3 bases from J, leaving 9 bases between. CDR1 is SGHVS, CDR2 FQNEAQ, per germline. The CDR3 reads CASSLAGSGYNEQFF. CDR3 DNA: TGTGCCAGCAGCTTAGCGGGTAGCGGCTACAATGAGCAGTTCTTC.

This clonotype was seen once. This is likely a read error, given that the CDR3 carries no conserved phenylalanine or tryptophan at its end. V is TRBV5-1 and J is TRBJ2-3; 7 bases match TRBD2. Germline CDR1 SGHRS, CDR2 YFSETQ. J gave up 1 base and V 0 bases, and 5 bases lay outside the gene matches. The CDR3 is 16 residues long. CDR3 in DNA: TGCGCCAGCAGCTTGGAGGAGAGCGGGGGCACAGATACGCAGTATTCT. It codes for CASSLEESGGTDTQYS.

The CDR3 sequence: CASSDSSGGPTDTQYF. The CDR3 DNA reads TGTGCCAGCAGTGACTCTAGCGGGGGGCCCACAGATACGCAGTATTTT. V and J are TRBV6-4 and TRBJ2-3, with TRBD2 identical over 10 bases. The germline V gene has CDR1 MRHNA and CDR2 SNTAGT. The junction had 2 bases not matched to a gene; V was cut back by 0 bases and J by 2 bases. The CDR3 runs 16 residues.

The chain combines TRBV5-1 with TRBJ1-4; D is uncertain. The germline gives CDR1 SGHRS, CDR2 YFSETQ. Trimming stripped 2 bases from V and 3 bases from J, with 11 bases between. This CDR3 is built from 15 residues. The CDR3 region has the DNA TGCGCCAGCAGCTTCCTGGGAGTGTCTAATGAAAAACTGTTTTTT. Protein: CASSFLGVSNEKLFF.

This clonotype appeared a single time. The CDR3 region is CSARSGAHGYTF. The DNA for the CDR3 is TGCAGTGCTAGGTCGGGGGCCCATGGCTACACCTTC. This chain links TRBV20-1 with TRBJ1-2; D possibly corresponds to TRBD1 (6 bases). V lost 3 bases, J lost 6 bases, and 11 bases lay in between. Per germline, CDR1 DFQATT and CDR2 SNEGSKA (reference sequence). The CDR3 is 12 residues long.

This clonotype was observed a handful of times. The J gene is TRBJ2-3, the V gene TRBV4-2; 15 nucleotides agree with TRBD2. In germline, CDR1 is LGHNA, CDR2 YNFKEQ. J lost 5 bases, V lost 2 bases, and 8 bases had no gene match. There are 18 residues in the CDR3. CDR3 DNA: TGTGCCAGCAGCCAAACGGGACTAGCGGGAGGAGCGGGAGATACGCAGTATTTT. It is translated as CASSQTGLAGGAGDTQYF.

Turning to this clonotype: Since a much larger clone is just one base distant, this may be a read error. This chain links TRBV29-1 with TRBJ2-5; TRBD2 agrees at 11 bases. Germline assignment: CDR1 SQVTM and CDR2 ANQGSEA. The V segment lost 6 bases and the J segment 11 bases; nucleotides outside the gene matches: 11. This CDR3 comprises 13 residues. The CDR3 sequence: CSVLGLAVGKQYF. CDR3 DNA: TGCAGCGTCCTGGGACTAGCGGTCGGAAAGCAGTACTTC.

The chain recombines TRBV7-2 with TRBJ2-1; 8 bases align to TRBD2. The CDR3 is 12 amino acids. With V trimmed by 5 bases and J by 13 bases, 7 bases remained unmatched. The germline V gene has CDR1 SGHTA and CDR2 FQGNSA. The DNA of the CDR3 is TGTGCCAGCAGCCGACGGGGGGGGGATCAGTTCTTC. Translated: CASSRRGGDQFF. The whole variable domain, remainder taken from reference TRBV7-2 and TRBJ2-1, is GAGVSQSPSNKVTEKGKDVELRCDPISGHTALYWYRQSLGQGLEFLIYFQGNSAPDKSGLPSDRFSAERTGGSVSTLTIQRTQQEDSAVYLCASSRRGGDQFFGPGTRLTVL.

In its sample, this clonotype was seen a few times. The chain carries TRBV20-1 and TRBJ2-3; D call uncertain. Trimming shortened V by 5 bases and J by 5 bases, and 14 bases separated the two germline ends. CDR1 DFQATT and CDR2 SNEGSKA come from the germline V gene (reference sequence). The CDR3 consists of 13 residues. The CDR3 sequence is CSAPRQPRDTQYF. The CDR3 coding sequence is TGCAGTGCTCCCCGGCAGCCGCGAGATACGCAGTATTTT.

The chain combines TRBV3-1 with TRBJ2-5; possibly TRBD1 for D (5 bases). The V end was cut by 4 bases, the J end by 9 bases, with 21 bases between. The length of the CDR3 is 15 residues. Germline assignment: CDR1 LGHDT and CDR2 YNNKEL (reference sequence). The CDR3 loop reads CASSLKGYRNSPQYF. The CDR3 region has the DNA TGTGCCAGCAGCCTTAAGGGGTACAGAAATAGTCCCCAGTACTTC.

This clonotype appeared a few times. This chain uses TRBV20-1 with TRBJ1-1; D remains ambiguous. This CDR3 has 15 amino acids. Germline CDR1 is DFQATT and CDR2 is SNEGSKA (reference sequence). V was shortened by 0 bases and J by 0 bases, with 11 bases between the two germline ends. The CDR3 loop reads CSARDWSGVNTEAFF. For the CDR3, the DNA is TGCAGTGCTAGAGACTGGTCAGGTGTGAACACTGAAGCTTTCTTT.

The chain employs TRBV29-1 and TRBJ2-7; weak D call: TRBD1 (6 bases). CDR1 is SQVTM, CDR2 ANQGSEA, per germline. The CDR3 has 13 residues. Between the trimmed V and J ends, which lost 4 bases and 3 bases, there was a span of 13 bases. The CDR3 loop is CSVAPGQVYEQYF. The DNA of the CDR3 is TGCAGCGTTGCCCCGGGACAAGTCTACGAGCAGTACTTC.

The gene calls are TRBV20-1 and TRBJ2-5, with 8 bases that match TRBD1. The junction had 6 bases not matched to a gene; V was cut back by 4 bases and J by 5 bases. The CDR3 runs to 13 residues. Germline V gene sequence: CDR1 DFQATT, CDR2 SNEGSKA (reference sequence). The CDR3 region is CSAKTGAGETQYF. The CDR3 DNA reads as TGCAGTGCTAAGACAGGGGCGGGGGAGACCCAGTACTTC.

This sequence joins TRBV5-8 and TRBJ1-2, with 8 nucleotides matching TRBD1. In germline, CDR1 is SGHTS, CDR2 YDEGEE. Trimming at V came to 2 bases and at J to 6 bases, leaving 6 bases not matched to a gene. CDR3 size: 14 residues. CDR3 DNA sequence: TGTGCCAGCAGCTTACCAGGGGGCTTGGATGGCTACACCTTC. Translating gives CASSLPGGLDGYTF.

This clonotype turned up a few times. The chain is built from TRBV29-1 and TRBJ2-1; D is possibly TRBD2 (6 bases). The V end lost 4 bases, the J end lost 4 bases, and 17 bases lay between the germline ends. The germline CDR1 and CDR2 sequences are SQVTM and ANQGSEA. The CDR3 is 15 residues long. The CDR3 region is CSVVGVGGRYNEQFF. CDR3 DNA: TGCAGCGTTGTGGGTGTGGGGGGAAGGTACAATGAGCAGTTCTTC.

CDR3: CAWSGGAVAQYF. In nucleotides, the CDR3 is TGTGCCTGGAGCGGTGGGGCGGTGGCGCAGTATTTT. V and J are TRBV30 and TRBJ2-3; the D gene is possibly TRBD1 (5 bases). Germline-derived CDR1 and CDR2 are GTSNPN and SVGIG (reference sequence). The ends were cut back, 3 bases at V and 10 bases at J, with 14 bases in the middle. The CDR3 consists of 12 residues.

The chain links TRBV5-1 to TRBJ2-7; D is perhaps TRBD1 (6 bases). CDR3 length: 14 residues. CDR1 and CDR2 from the germline V gene are SGHRS and YFSETQ. V was pared by 1 base and J by 5 bases, with 13 bases between. Written as DNA, the CDR3 is TGCGCCAGCAGCTTGAGCCAGGGGTCGAACGAGCAGTACTTC. Translated, it gives CASSLSQGSNEQYF.

The chain employs TRBV3-1 and TRBJ2-3; D may be TRBD1 (5 bases). The CDR3 is 16 amino acids. Germline lookup yields CDR1 LGHDT and CDR2 YNNKEL (reference sequence). The V and J ends lost 1 base and 7 bases respectively, with 18 bases between them. CDR3 sequence: CASSQVLGAGQNTQYF. The DNA of the CDR3 is TGTGCCAGCAGCCAAGTATTAGGGGCAGGGCAGAATACGCAGTATTTT.

The V call is TRBV7-6, the J call TRBJ2-1; 8 bases match TRBD2. CDR3 length: 15 amino acids. Per the germline V gene, CDR1 is SGHVS and CDR2 is FNYEAQ. V was pared by 2 bases and J by 4 bases, with 4 bases of the junction left unmatched. DNA of the CDR3: TGTGCCAGCAGCTTAAACAGCGGGGGATACAATGAGCAGTTCTTC. It yields the protein CASSLNSGGYNEQFF.

This clonotype appeared a few times. This chain joins TRBV4-1 and TRBJ1-5, with D unclear. Germline CDR1 MGHRA, CDR2 YSYEKL. V was cut by 4 bases and J by 0 bases, with 7 bases left in between. The CDR3 is 14 amino acids. This CDR3 reads CASSPGNSNQPQHF. The DNA of the CDR3 is TGCGCCAGCAGCCCGGGGAATAGCAATCAGCCCCAGCATTTT.

The chain joins TRBV20-1 to TRBJ1-5; 9 bases match TRBD1. J lost 8 bases, V lost 1 base, and 9 bases had no gene match. Germline V CDR1 and CDR2: DFQATT, SNEGSKA (reference sequence). The CDR3 loop spans 15 amino acids. The CDR3 sequence is CSARGRTGVGEPQHF. In DNA, the CDR3 is TGCAGTGCTAGAGGGAGGACAGGGGTTGGTGAGCCCCAGCATTTT.

This rearrangement joins TRBV29-1 to TRBJ2-3; no reliable D call. Germline values: CDR1 SQVTM, CDR2 ANQGSEA. V dropped 4 bases and J dropped 6 bases, with 8 bases sitting between them. This CDR3 comprises 11 residues. The CDR3 nucleotides read TGCAGCGTTGGTGACACTGATACGCAGTATTTT. Its protein product is CSVGDTDTQYF.

The chain carries TRBV5-1 and TRBJ2-7; no firm D call. Trimming stripped 5 bases from V and 12 bases from J, with 15 bases between. This CDR3 spans 11 amino acids. Germline V CDR1 and CDR2: SGHRS, YFSETQ. The CDR3 is CASRGKLERYF. CDR3 coding DNA: TGCGCCAGCAGGGGAAAGTTGGAAAGGTACTTC.

In this sample, this clonotype turned up a few times. V usage is TRBV2 and J usage is TRBJ2-5, with 12 nucleotides matching TRBD1. The V and J ends lost 5 bases and 4 bases, in that order; junction bases with no gene match: 5. The germline CDR1 and CDR2 sequences are SNHLY and FYNNEI. There are 15 residues in the CDR3. This CDR3 reads CASSPGTGGAETQYF. The CDR3 DNA reads TGTGCCAGCAGTCCCGGGACAGGGGGCGCAGAGACCCAGTACTTC. Full variable domain (remainder filled in from reference TRBV2 and TRBJ2-5): EPEVTQTPSHQVTQMGQEVILRCVPISNHLYFYWYRQILGQKVEFLVSFYNNEISEKSEIFDDQFSVERPDGSNFTLKIRSTKLEDSAMYFCASSPGTGGAETQYFGPGTRLLVL.

The rearrangement joins TRBV3-1 to TRBJ2-7; the match to TRBD2 covers 13 bases. In germline, CDR1 is LGHDT, CDR2 YNNKEL (reference sequence). V lost 4 bases to trimming and J lost 5 bases; unmatched junction nucleotides: 8. This CDR3 comprises 16 residues. The CDR3 loop reads CASSLRRLAGGDEQYF. CDR3 DNA sequence: TGTGCCAGCAGCCTTAGGCGACTAGCGGGAGGAGACGAGCAGTACTTC.

The V call is TRBV4-1, the J call TRBJ2-7, with 8 bases identical to TRBD2. There are 14 residues in the CDR3. Germline-derived CDR1 and CDR2 are MGHRA and YSYEKL. Losses at the gene ends were 3 bases for V and 2 bases for J; bases not matched to a gene: 3. The CDR3 DNA follows: TGCGCCAGCAGCCAGCTGCGGGAGGCCTACGAGCAGTACTTC. It codes for CASSQLREAYEQYF.

The rearrangement uses TRBV2 and TRBJ1-2, with D unresolved. V was clipped by 0 bases and J by 2 bases, with 4 bases between them. The CDR3 covers 13 residues. The germline V gene encodes CDR1 SNHLY and CDR2 FYNNEI. CDR3 loop: CASSEAENYGYTF. The DNA for the CDR3 is TGTGCCAGCAGTGAAGCAGAAAACTATGGCTACACCTTC.

CDR3 bases: TGTGCCAGCAGCGGGACTAGCGGCGGGGATACGCAGTATTTT. It translates to CASSGTSGGDTQYF. The genes are TRBV6-6 and TRBJ2-3, with 11 bases aligning to TRBD2. This CDR3 contains 14 residues. Germline V lookup: CDR1 MNHNY, CDR2 SVGAGI (reference sequence). Trimming cost V 6 bases and J 6 bases; bases outside gene matches: 5.

The chain recombines TRBV6-1 with TRBJ1-6; a weak D match, TRBD1 (6 bases). The V end was cut by 10 bases, the J end by 9 bases, with 19 bases between. Germline lookup yields CDR1 MNHNS and CDR2 SASEGT. This CDR3 has 14 residues. The CDR3 sequence: CAMRTDLSGSPLHF. The CDR3 DNA is TGTGCCATGAGGACAGACCTTTCGGGTTCACCCCTCCACTTT.